This T cell receptor (beta chain) was found in a study of cytomegalovirus exposure and HLA in healthy donors. Losses at the gene ends were 3 bases for V and 1 base for J; bases not matched to a gene: 6. Germline V gene data show CDR1 as LNHNV and CDR2 as YYDKDF (reference sequence). This CDR3 contains 15 residues. Researchers ran the PCR with 60 Vbeta and 13 Jbeta primers. Clones were sequenced by immunoSEQ multiplex PCR, and TCRdb holds only the in-frame ones, with some missing. The repertoire holds nearly 200,000 clones, 79% seen once, with about 0.37% in the top ten. The V call is TRBV15, the J call TRBJ2-7; the match to TRBD1 covers 7 bases. Sequencing was carried out using PBMCs. This sequence was found in a male donor in good health and CMV-seropositive. The CDR3: CATSSGTVFSYEQYF. The DNA of the CDR3 is TGTGCCACCAGCAGCGGGACAGTTTTTTCCTACGAGCAGTACTTC. The whole variable domain, filled in from reference TRBV15 and TRBJ2-7, reads DAMVIQNPRYQVTQFGKPVTLSCSQTLNHNVMYWYQQKSSQAPKLLFHYYDKDFNNEADTPDNFQSRRPNTSFCFLDIRSPGLGDTAMYLCATSSGTVFSYEQYFGPGTRLTVT.